This entry features one T cell receptor (beta chain) sequence. The target antigen is unknown. The data were obtained in a study of shared clonotypes between healthy human individuals. Points from the study as a whole: Generation probability values for non-shared clonotypes were lower than those for clonotypes shared by all four donors.

The CDR3 totals 15 residues. The V and J ends lost 6 bases and 5 bases respectively, with 19 bases between them. In germline, CDR1 is WSHSY, CDR2 SAAADI. CD45RO negativity and positive selection for CCR7 defined naive CD8 cells, a population that excluded terminally differentiated effector memory CD45RA+ cells. Only Caucasian adults living in Nashville, Tennessee served as donors. The assay was immunoSEQ multiplex PCR, and TCRdb's table has in-frame clones only and misses some. In the table there are some 2.1 million clones, roughly 94% of which are singletons. Sequencing was carried out using naive CD8+ T cells sorted from blood. This clonotype originated in a young man in good health. V usage is TRBV10-2 and J usage is TRBJ2-5, with D possibly matching TRBD2 (6 bases). The CDR3 spells CASSNLGGPGETQYF. DNA for the CDR3: TGCGCCAGCAGCAACCTAGGAGGGCCGGGGGAGACCCAGTACTTC.